The T cell receptor beta chain under discussion was sequenced for a study of beta chain features in type 1 diabetes. The CDR3 consists of 13 residues. In germline, CDR1 is MNHEY, CDR2 SMNVEV (reference sequence). With 11 bases removed from V and 7 bases from J, the gap between germline ends came to 20 bases. Findings and limits, study-wide: All four CD4+ subsets of Type 1 diabetes patients contained TCRB CDR3s that were moderately but significantly shorter.

The whole isolated RNA underwent reverse transcription, so sequencing captured expressed TCRB transcripts. Data came from immunoSEQ multiplex PCR; TCRdb stores just in-frame clones and leaves some out. This table holds some 640,000 clones, about an eighth found once. In its sample, this clone was seen a few times. As yet, its antigen is unknown. The V gene is TRBV27, the J gene TRBJ2-5; D is undetermined. This clonotype was sampled from a man aged 18 to 29 with type 1 diabetes. Sequencing was performed on naive CD4+ T cells from blood. The CDR3 loop is CAGPGPRCGTQYF. The CDR3 nucleotides are TGTGCCGGACCCGGCCCCAGATGTGGGACCCAGTACTTC.